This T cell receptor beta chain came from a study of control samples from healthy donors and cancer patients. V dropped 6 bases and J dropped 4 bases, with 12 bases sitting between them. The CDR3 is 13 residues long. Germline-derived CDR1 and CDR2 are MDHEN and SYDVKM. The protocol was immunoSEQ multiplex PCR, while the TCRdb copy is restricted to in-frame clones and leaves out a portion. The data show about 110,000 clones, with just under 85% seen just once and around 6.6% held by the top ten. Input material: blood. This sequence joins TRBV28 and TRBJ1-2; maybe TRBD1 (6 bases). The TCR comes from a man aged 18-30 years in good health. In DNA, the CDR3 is TGTGCCAGCAGCCACCAGGGGACCTATGGCTACACCTTC. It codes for CASSHQGTYGYTF.